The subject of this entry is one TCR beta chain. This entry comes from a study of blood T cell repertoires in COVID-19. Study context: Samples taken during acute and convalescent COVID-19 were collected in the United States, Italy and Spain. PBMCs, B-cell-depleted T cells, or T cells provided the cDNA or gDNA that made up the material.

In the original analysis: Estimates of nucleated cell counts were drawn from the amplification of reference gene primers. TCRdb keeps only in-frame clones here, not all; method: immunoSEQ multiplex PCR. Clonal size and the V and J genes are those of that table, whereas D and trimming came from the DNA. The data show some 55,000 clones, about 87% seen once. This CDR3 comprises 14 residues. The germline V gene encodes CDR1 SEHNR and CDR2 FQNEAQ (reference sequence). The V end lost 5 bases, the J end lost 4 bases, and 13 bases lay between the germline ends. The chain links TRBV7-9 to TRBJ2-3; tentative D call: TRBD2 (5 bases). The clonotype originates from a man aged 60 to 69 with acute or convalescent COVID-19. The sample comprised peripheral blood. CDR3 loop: CASSNSGAPDTQYF. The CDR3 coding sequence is TGTGCCAGCAGCAACAGCGGCGCCCCAGATACGCAGTATTTT.